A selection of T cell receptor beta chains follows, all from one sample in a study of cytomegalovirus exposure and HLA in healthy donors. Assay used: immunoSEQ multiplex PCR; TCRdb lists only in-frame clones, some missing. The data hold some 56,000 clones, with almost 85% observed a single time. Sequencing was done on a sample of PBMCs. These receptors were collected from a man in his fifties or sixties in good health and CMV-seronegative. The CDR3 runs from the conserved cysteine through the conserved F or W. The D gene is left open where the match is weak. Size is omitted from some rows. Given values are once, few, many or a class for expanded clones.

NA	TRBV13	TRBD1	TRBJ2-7	TGTGCCAGCAGCCCAAGGACAGGATCTGTCTACGAGCAGTACTTC	CASSPRTGSVYEQYF
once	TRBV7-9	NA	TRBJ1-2	TGTGCCAGCAGCATAGCCACGGGGGACTGGAACTATGGCTACACCTTC	CASSIATGDWNYGYTF
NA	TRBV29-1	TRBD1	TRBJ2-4	TGCAGCGCCAGGGGGAACATTCAGTACTTC	CSARGNIQYF
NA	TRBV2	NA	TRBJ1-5	TGTGCCAGCGGCACAGGTCTGGAGTCCCAGCATTTT	CASGTGLESQHF
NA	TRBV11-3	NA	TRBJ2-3	TGTGCCAGCAGCTTAGTAGATGGTACGCAGTATTTT	CASSLVDGTQYF
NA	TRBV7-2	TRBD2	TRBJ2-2	TGTGCCAGCAGCTTAATTCCAGCGGGGCCTACCGGGGAGCTGTTTTTT	CASSLIPAGPTGELFF
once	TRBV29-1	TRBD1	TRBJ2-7	TGCAGCGTTGAGACAGGGTCGGAGGCCGAGCAGTACTTC	CSVETGSEAEQYF
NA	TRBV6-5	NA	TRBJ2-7	TGTGCCAGCAGTTCCCTGGGACTGAGTTACGAGCAGTACTTC	CASSSLGLSYEQYF
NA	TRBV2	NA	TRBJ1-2	TGTGCCAGCAGTGAAGAGAGGGCCTCCCTCACCTTC	CASSEERASLTF
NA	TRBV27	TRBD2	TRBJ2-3	TGTGCACCAGCCCCCCGGGGGGGCCCGGATACGCAGTATTTT	CAPAPRGGPDTQYF
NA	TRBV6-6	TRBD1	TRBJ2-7	TGTGCCAGCAGTTACGACGGGACAGGGCCCGAGCAGTACTTC	CASSYDGTGPEQYF
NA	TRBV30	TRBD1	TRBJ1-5	TGTGCCTGGAGTGTAGGGACAGGGGGCACGAAGCCCCAGCATTTT	CAWSVGTGGTKPQHF
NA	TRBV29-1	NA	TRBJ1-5	TGCAGCGTTGCGGACGGAGGCCAGCCCCAGCATTTT	CSVADGGQPQHF
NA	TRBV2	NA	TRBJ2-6	TGTGCCAGCAGTGACTCTCCCGGGGCCAACGTCCTGACTTTC	CASSDSPGANVLTF
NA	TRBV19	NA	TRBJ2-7	TGTGCCAGTAGACCGGGGGACCTCTCCTACGAGCAGTACTTC	CASRPGDLSYEQYF
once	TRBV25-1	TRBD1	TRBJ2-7	TGTGCCAGCAGTGAATGGGGACAGGGAAAAGACAACGAGCAGTACTTC	CASSEWGQGKDNEQYF
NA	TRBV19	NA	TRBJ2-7	TGTGCCAGTAGTAAAACCGAGAGCGGTGAGCAGTACTTC	CASSKTESGEQYF
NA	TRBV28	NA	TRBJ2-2	TGTGCCAGCAGTTTCAGGGGGAACACCGGGGAGCTGTTTTTT	CASSFRGNTGELFF
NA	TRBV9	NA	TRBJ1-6	TGTGCCAGCAGTGAGGGAAGTCTATATAATTCACCCCTCCACTTT	CASSEGSLYNSPLHF
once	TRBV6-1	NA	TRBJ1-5	TGTGCCAGCAGTGAAGAGGGGGAGAGCAATCAGCCCCAGCATTTT	CASSEEGESNQPQHF
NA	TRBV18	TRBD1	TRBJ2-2	TGTGCCAGCTCACCGGCCAGGGGGCTCAACACCGGGGAGCTGTTTTTT	CASSPARGLNTGELFF
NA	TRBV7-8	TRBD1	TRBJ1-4	TGTGCCAGCAGCTTACTCCGGACAGGGGGCGAAGGTGAAAAACTGTTTTTT	CASSLLRTGGEGEKLFF
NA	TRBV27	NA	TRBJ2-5	TGTGCCAGCAGTTTAACGGCGCGATCTGGGGGCATCGCGACCCAGTACTTC	CASSLTARSGGIATQYF
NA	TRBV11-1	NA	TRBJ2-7	TGTGCCAGCAGCTTCGGGGTCTACGAGCAGTACTTC	CASSFGVYEQYF
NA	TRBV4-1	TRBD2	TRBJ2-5	TGCGCCAGCAGCCAGGTACTAGCGGGGGGCCAAGAGACCCAGTACTTC	CASSQVLAGGQETQYF
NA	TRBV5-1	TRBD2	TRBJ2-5	TGCGCCAGCAGCTTGGCGCCAGCGGGGGGGCCGGGGCAAGAGACCCAGTACTTC	CASSLAPAGGPGQETQYF
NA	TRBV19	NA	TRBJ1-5	TGTGCCAGTAGTATGATCGTCCGGGATAATCAGCCCCAGCATTTT	CASSMIVRDNQPQHF
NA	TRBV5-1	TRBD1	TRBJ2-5	TGCGCCAGCAGCCCTACCGGGACAGGGGTTCGGGAGACCCAGTACTTC	CASSPTGTGVRETQYF
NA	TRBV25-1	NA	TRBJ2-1	TGTGCCAGCACGGCGAACACTGGGAGATCAGGGGAGTTCTTC	CASTANTGRSGEFF
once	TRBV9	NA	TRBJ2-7	TGTGCCAGCAGCAAACTAGAGGCTCCTGAGTACGAGCAGTACTTC	CASSKLEAPEYEQYF
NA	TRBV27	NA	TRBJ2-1	TGTGCCAGCAGAACAGGGTCAAATGAGCAGTTCTTC	CASRTGSNEQFF
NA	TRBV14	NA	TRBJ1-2	TGTGCCAGCAGCCAAGATCGAACGGTCAACTATGGCTACACCTTC	CASSQDRTVNYGYTF
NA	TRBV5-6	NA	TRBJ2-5	TGTGCCAGCAGCTTGGCCCTAGCCGGGCAGTACTTC	CASSLALAGQYF
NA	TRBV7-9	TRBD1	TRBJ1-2	TGTGCCAGCAGCCGGACAGGGCCCGGGGGCTACACCTTC	CASSRTGPGGYTF
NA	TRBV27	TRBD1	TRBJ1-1	TGTGCCAGCAGTTGGACAGGAATGAACACTGAAGCTTTCTTT	CASSWTGMNTEAFF
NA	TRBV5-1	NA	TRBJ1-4	TGCGCCAGCAGCTCCGACAGTAGTAATGAAAAACTGTTTTTT	CASSSDSSNEKLFF
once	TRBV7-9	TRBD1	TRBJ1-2	TGTGCCAGCAGCTTAGGAGGACAGGGGAAGGATGGCTACACCTTC	CASSLGGQGKDGYTF
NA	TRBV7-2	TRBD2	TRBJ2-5	TGTGCCAGCAGCTTTCTAGCGGGGCGTCAAGAGACCCAGTACTTC	CASSFLAGRQETQYF
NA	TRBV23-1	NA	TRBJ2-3	TGCGCCAGAACGAGAAAAAAACGGGAAACGCAGTATTTT	CARTRKKRETQYF
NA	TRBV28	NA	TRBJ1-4	TGTGCCAGCAGTTTATTGAGGGCTAATGAAAAACTGTTTTTT	CASSLLRANEKLFF
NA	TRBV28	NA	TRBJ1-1	TGTGCCAGCAGTTTTCCGGGGGTTGTTAAGAACACTGAAGCTTTCTTT	CASSFPGVVKNTEAFF
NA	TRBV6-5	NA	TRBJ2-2	TGTGCCAGCAGTCCCTCGGCCGGGGAGCTGTTTTTT	CASSPSAGELFF
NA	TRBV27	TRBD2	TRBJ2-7	TGTGCCAGCACCAGGCGGGGGGGCTTAAGTTACGAGCAGTACTTC	CASTRRGGLSYEQYF
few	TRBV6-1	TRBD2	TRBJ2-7	TGTGCCAGCATTCGGACTAGCCAGCAGCAGTACTTC	CASIRTSQQQYF
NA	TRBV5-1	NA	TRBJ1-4	TGCGCCAGCAGCTTGAACACAGTTCGGGGGGAAAAACTGTTTTTT	CASSLNTVRGEKLFF
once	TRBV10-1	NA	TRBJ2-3	TGCGCCAGCAGTGACAGGGGCACTACAGATACGCAGTATTTT	CASSDRGTTDTQYF
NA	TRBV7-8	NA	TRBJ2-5	TGTGCCAGCAGCCCCCCCTCGGGCCAAGAGACCCAGTACTTC	CASSPPSGQETQYF
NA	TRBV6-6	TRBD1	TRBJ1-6	TGTGCCAGCAGACCAGGGACAGGGGGAGAATCACCCCTCCACTTT	CASRPGTGGESPLHF
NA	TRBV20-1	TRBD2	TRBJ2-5	TGCAGTACTAGACTAGCAGAGACCCAGTACTTC	CSTRLAETQYF
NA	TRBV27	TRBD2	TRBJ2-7	TGTGCCAGCAGTTTATCAGGCCTAGCGGGGATTTACTACGAGCAGTACTTC	CASSLSGLAGIYYEQYF
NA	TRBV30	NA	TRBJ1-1	TGTGCCTGGAGCCGACAGGTTCTCGGGACTGAAGCTTTCTTT	CAWSRQVLGTEAFF
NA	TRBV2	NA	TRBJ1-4	TGTGCCAGCAGTGAGTGGCAGGGAGGTTATGAAAAACTGTTTTTT	CASSEWQGGYEKLFF
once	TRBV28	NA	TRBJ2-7	TGTGCCAACCAACCCCAGGACAGCTACGAGCAGTACTTC	CANQPQDSYEQYF